Sequencing of this T cell receptor (beta chain) was carried out in a study of CD8 T cells in ankylosing spondylitis. Points from the study as a whole: Within peripheral blood, clones linked to disease were CD8+ and relatively rare. A TCR beta motif of roughly eight highly homologous variants appeared characteristic of ankylosing spondylitis blood. Disease-linked clones were reportedly significantly enriched in matched ankylosing spondylitis synovial fluid.

The CDR3 loop spans 16 amino acids. Germline assignment: CDR1 DFQATT and CDR2 SNEGSKA (reference sequence). The V and J ends lost 5 bases and 1 base respectively, with 18 bases between them. Notes on this clonotype: Its antigen is not known.

Quantitative 5'-RACE with molecular barcodes was used to make the TCR beta libraries. TCRdb re-called the 5' RACE reads with MiXCR, one entry per CDR3 protein. Of around 300,000 distinct CDR3 sequences listed, approximately 10% are singletons. Input material: blood, either unsorted or a sorted T cell fraction (not recorded which). This sequence originates from a female donor with ankylosing spondylitis or in good health (not recorded which). The genes are TRBV20-1 and TRBJ2-1; D possibly uses TRBD1 or TRBD2 (5 bases each). CDR3 nucleotides: TGCAGTGCTCCCGAACCCGAGGGACCGTCCTACAATGAGCAGTTCTTC. Its protein is CSAPEPEGPSYNEQFF.